The 3 T cell receptor beta chains in this list originate from one sample, sequenced in a study of blood T cell dynamics during melanoma immunotherapy. Some clones are missing from TCRdb's copy, which holds only in-frame ones; the method was immunoSEQ multiplex PCR. The sample lists roughly 15,000 clones; about nine tenths were seen once. The time point: pre-treatment baseline. The material was blood, obtained from a patient treated with checkpoint blockade. These receptor sequences come from a human donor with melanoma.

This clone was found a few times. This sequence joins TRBV19 and TRBJ1-3, with D perhaps matching TRBD1 (5 bases). V gave up 7 bases and J gave up 4 bases, with 11 bases separating them. CDR1 is LNHDA, CDR2 SQIVND, per germline (reference sequence). The CDR3 has 13 residues. CDR3 loop: CASIDRSGNTIYF. CDR3 bases: TGTGCCAGTATCGACAGATCCGGAAACACCATATATTTT. Full variable domain (remainder filled in from reference TRBV19 and TRBJ1-3): DGGITQSPKYLFRKEGQNVTLSCEQNLNHDAMYWYRQDPGQGLRLIYYSQIVNDFQKGDIAEGYSVSREKKESFPLTVTSAQKNPTAFYLCASIDRSGNTIYFGEGSWLTVV.

This chain connects TRBV7-2 to TRBJ2-1, with D unresolved. Trimming stripped 1 base from V and 9 bases from J, with 13 bases between. The CDR3 covers 14 residues. CDR1 is SGHTA, CDR2 FQGNSA, per germline. DNA of the CDR3: TGTGCCAGCAGCTTAGGATCACGGAATGCTGAGCAGTTCTTC. Protein sequence: CASSLGSRNAEQFF.

The CDR3 DNA sequence: TGTGCCAGTACCACAATTAGGGCAGGGGGCGTTGGGACCGGGGAGCTGTTTTTT. This gives the protein CASTTIRAGGVGTGELFF. The chain has TRBV19 and TRBJ2-2; 8 bases agree with TRBD1. Germline V gives CDR1 LNHDA, CDR2 SQIVND (reference sequence). The V segment lost 7 bases and the J segment 5 bases; nucleotides outside the gene matches: 18. The CDR3 contains 18 residues.